This TCR beta chain was recorded in a study of blood T cell repertoires in COVID-19. The repertoire was sequenced with immunoSEQ multiplex PCR; TCRdb's copy has only in-frame clones and lacks some. The data hold roughly 290,000 clones, with about four fifths observed a single time. Germline V gene data show CDR1 as SNHLY and CDR2 as FYNNEI. The CDR3 loop spans 11 amino acids. Trimming cost V 6 bases and J 5 bases, with 6 bases left between them. The sequencing sample was made of peripheral blood. The chain combines TRBV2 with TRBJ2-3; D unclear. The sequence derives from a person aged 70 to 85 with COVID-19, enrolled during active disease. CDR3 protein: CASRERDTQYF. CDR3 bases: TGTGCCAGCAGGGAGAGAGATACGCAGTATTTT. The full variable domain, rest sourced from reference TRBV2 and TRBJ2-3, is EPEVTQTPSHQVTQMGQEVILRCVPISNHLYFYWYRQILGQKVEFLVSFYNNEISEKSEIFDDQFSVERPDGSNFTLKIRSTKLEDSAMYFCASRERDTQYFGPGTRLTVL.